This entry features one TCR beta chain sequence. This sample was included in a study of T cells in Graves' hyperthyroidism and ophthalmopathy. Template material for amplifying TCR beta CDR3 regions consisted of RNA transcripts. The TCR CDR3 was amplified in a first-round RT-PCR using the HTBI primer set. A single record per CDR3 protein comes from TCRdb applying MiXCR to the multiplex PCR reads. Here the sample spans about 420,000 distinct CDR3 sequences, less than 20% being singletons. Patients were excluded for uncontrolled infection, other autoimmune disease, pregnancy or lactation. This TCR came from a woman aged 18-29 years with Graves' hyperthyroidism. The specimen sequenced was blood.

The CDR3 loop is CASSFTTQPGTGELFF. The DNA for the CDR3 is TGTGCCAGCAGCTTTACCACACAGCCGGGAACCGGGGAGCTGTTTTTT. This chain uses TRBV7-3 with TRBJ2-2; tentatively, D is TRBD2 (5 bases). This CDR3 is 16 amino acids long. V was shortened by 3 bases and J by 5 bases, with 16 bases between the two germline ends. Per the germline V gene, CDR1 is SGHTA and CDR2 is FQGTGA.